A selection of T cell receptor beta chains follows, all from one sample in a study of blood T cell repertoires in COVID-19. The method was immunoSEQ multiplex PCR; TCRdb's version includes in-frame clones alone and lacks a portion of them. The repertoire holds 200,000 or so clones, with approximately 80% as singletons. Sequencing was performed on peripheral blood. The receptors come from a woman older than 75 with acute or convalescent COVID-19. CDR3s include the opening cysteine and the closing phenylalanine or tryptophan. The order of the fields is V gene, D gene, CDR3 protein. The D gene is left open where the match is weak.

V: TRBV5-1
D: .
CDR3: CASSLYFSGNTGELFF

V: TRBV19
D: TRBD1
CDR3: CASSPDGTGDGKLFF

V: TRBV3-1/TRBV3-2
D: .
CDR3: CASHSVELNTEAFF

V: TRBV10-3
D: .
CDR3: CAISFDSNYGYTF

V: TRBV5-4
D: .
CDR3: CASSFFTGNTEAFF

V: TRBV9
D: .
CDR3: CASSPTPLGRDGYTF

V: TRBV3-1/TRBV3-2
D: .
CDR3: CASSQPNQEQFF

V: TRBV28
D: .
CDR3: CASRQAGANVLTF

V: TRBV5-1
D: .
CDR3: CASTSRAFSTDTQYF

V: TRBV5-1
D: .
CDR3: CASSLVASTYEQYF

V: TRBV6-6
D: .
CDR3: CASSYSEGNTEAFF

V: TRBV19
D: .
CDR3: CASSIDEGTGQFF

V: TRBV4-2
D: TRBD2
CDR3: CASSQDPTSGALNEQFF

V: TRBV5-1
D: TRBD2
CDR3: CASSLEGTSVYEQYF

V: TRBV4-1
D: TRBD1
CDR3: CASSQDPAGQGAWGTEAFF

V: TRBV28
D: .
CDR3: CASIRDTGSGNTIYF

V: TRBV10-3
D: .
CDR3: CAISESASGTTNEKLFF

V: TRBV24-1
D: TRBD2
CDR3: CATSDGTSGPSTDTQYF

V: TRBV11-3
D: .
CDR3: CASSLANQQGRLYF

V: TRBV6-5
D: .
CDR3: CASTAGDWDTEAFF